Listed here is a single T cell receptor (beta chain). Its antigen is unknown. These data belong to a study of cytomegalovirus exposure and HLA in healthy donors. Turning to the study itself: There were 350 to 400 genotyped donors. Of these, roughly 84% fell in the genetic ancestry cluster associated with self-reported Caucasian donors.

The ends were cut back, 2 bases at V and 1 base at J, with 11 bases in the middle. The CDR3 is 15 amino acids. The germline gives CDR1 SGHAT, CDR2 FQNNGV. Study-wide results and caveats: The classifier, whose performance was assessed in both the original and validation cohorts, reportedly diagnosed cytomegalovirus status with high specificity and sensitivity.

As for the donors, each was a healthy bone marrow donor. PCR involved 60 Vbeta and 13 Jbeta primers. Per the original methods: About 11 million of around 85 million unique TCR beta chains were shared, per a later count. Sequencing was performed with immunoSEQ multiplex PCR; in TCRdb, only in-frame clones are kept and a portion is missing. V, J and clone size were drawn from that table, and D and trimming were deduced from the DNA. Of over 150,000 clones detected, 80% to 90% appear once; the ten largest clones hold approximately 7%. The receptor was derived from a woman aged 30 to 39 in good health and CMV-seropositive. The specimen was PBMCs. The chain uses TRBV11-2 and TRBJ1-2; D is perhaps TRBD1 (5 bases). For the CDR3, the DNA is TGTGCCAGCAGCTTATTCTCAGGGTTTAACTATGGCTACACCTTC. It codes for CASSLFSGFNYGYTF.